This T cell receptor (beta chain) was sequenced for a study of T cell responses to AZD1222 COVID-19 vaccine. CDR1 SGDLS and CDR2 YYNGEE come from the germline V gene. The length of the CDR3 is 14 residues. Trimming cost V 0 bases and J 4 bases, with 7 bases left between them. Data came from immunoSEQ multiplex PCR; TCRdb stores just in-frame clones and leaves some out. Among around 110,000 clones, more than 80% were seen once, and the ten largest hold approximately 3.4%. The chain recombines TRBV9 with TRBJ2-2; D may be TRBD2 (5 bases). This receptor was identified in an adult in good health. Sequencing was performed on peripheral blood, taken on day 0 of AZD1222 vaccination. In nucleotides, the CDR3 is TGTGCCAGCAGCGTAGTAGGGAGCACCGGGGAGCTGTTTTTT. It is translated as CASSVVGSTGELFF.